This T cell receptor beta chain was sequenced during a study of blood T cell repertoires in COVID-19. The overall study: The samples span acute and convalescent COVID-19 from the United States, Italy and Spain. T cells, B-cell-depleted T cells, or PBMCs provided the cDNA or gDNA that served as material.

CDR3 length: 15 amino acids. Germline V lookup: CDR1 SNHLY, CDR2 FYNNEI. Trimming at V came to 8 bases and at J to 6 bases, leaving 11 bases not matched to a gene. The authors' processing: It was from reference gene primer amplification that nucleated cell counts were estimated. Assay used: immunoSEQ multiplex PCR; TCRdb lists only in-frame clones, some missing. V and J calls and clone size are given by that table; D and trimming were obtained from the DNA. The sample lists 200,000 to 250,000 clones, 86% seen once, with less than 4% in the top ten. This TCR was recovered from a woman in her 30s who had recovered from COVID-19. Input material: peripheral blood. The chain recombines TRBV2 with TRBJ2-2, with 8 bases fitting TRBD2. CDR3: CASGGDGGAPGELFF. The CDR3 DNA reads TGTGCCAGCGGCGGTGACGGGGGGGCCCCCGGGGAGCTGTTTTTT. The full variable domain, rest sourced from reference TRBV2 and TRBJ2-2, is EPEVTQTPSHQVTQMGQEVILRCVPISNHLYFYWYRQILGQKVEFLVSFYNNEISEKSEIFDDQFSVERPDGSNFTLKIRSTKLEDSAMYFCASGGDGGAPGELFFGEGSRLTVL.